This T cell receptor (beta chain) was captured in a study of blood T cell repertoires in COVID-19. For the study at large: From the United States, Italy and Spain came samples of acute and convalescent COVID-19.

In the authors' methods: Amplification of reference gene primers provided the estimated nucleated cell counts. Profiled with immunoSEQ multiplex PCR; TCRdb holds only in-frame clones, not every one. V and J calls and clone size are those listed in that table; D and trimming were worked out from the DNA. The sample includes about 300,000 clones, approximately 90% of them seen just once. Enrolment of Seattle patients took place during active infection, and they were followed longitudinally. Sample: peripheral blood. The clonotype originates from a woman between 25 and 40 years old with COVID-19, enrolled during active disease.

The CDR3 DNA sequence: TGTGCCAGCAGCCTCCAGGGGGCGTCGGGCGAGCAGTACTTC. As protein: CASSLQGASGEQYF. The chain has TRBV3-1 (or the pseudogene TRBV3-2) and TRBJ2-7, with TRBD1 matching 8 bases. CDR1 and CDR2 from the germline V gene are LGHDT and YNNKEL (reference sequence). This CDR3 region has 14 residues. J gave up 6 bases and V 4 bases, and 8 bases lay outside the gene matches.